The present T cell receptor beta chain was sequenced within a study of T cells in Graves' hyperthyroidism and ophthalmopathy. This CDR3 is built from 15 residues. V shed 5 bases and J 0 bases; nucleotides not matched to a gene: 6. From germline, CDR1 is MNHEY and CDR2 SVGEGT. This clonotype was recorded many times. No antigen is known for it. Study-wide points: Model output signaled ophthalmopathy a median roughly 6 months ahead of onset.

RNA transcripts were the template for amplifying TCR beta CDR3 regions. RT-PCR in the first round (using the HTBI primer set) targeted the TCR CDR3. TCRdb reanalysed the multiplex PCR reads using MiXCR and keeps one entry per CDR3 protein. The sample has approximately 430,000 distinct CDR3 sequences; approximately 14% are singletons. The definition of stable Graves' hyperthyroidism was no ophthalmopathy progression within 18 months. The chain employs TRBV6-2 or TRBV6-3 and TRBJ1-2; 7 nucleotides line up with TRBD1. The TCR sequence derives from a woman in her late teens or twenties with Graves' hyperthyroidism. Source material: blood. The CDR3 protein is CASSPRTGANYGYTF. The CDR3 region has the DNA TGTGCCAGCAGTCCTCGGACAGGAGCTAACTATGGCTACACCTTC.